This TCR beta chain was identified in a study of cytomegalovirus exposure and HLA in healthy donors. Both 60 Vbeta primers and 13 Jbeta primers went into the PCR. Method: immunoSEQ multiplex PCR; TCRdb's copy keeps in-frame clones and lacks some. The sample lists more than 95,000 clones, roughly 15% seen once, with over 0.65% in the top ten. There are 16 residues in the CDR3. V shed 5 bases, J shed 2 bases, and the junction held 6 bases outside the gene matches. Germline CDR1 reads SQVTM; CDR2 reads ANQGSEA. The sequence derives from a female donor in good health and CMV-seronegative. Source material: PBMCs. J is TRBJ2-3 and V is TRBV29-1; 14 bases agree with TRBD2. The CDR3: CSVTPTSGRVTDTQYF. The CDR3 nucleotides read TGCAGCGTTACGCCGACTAGCGGGAGGGTCACAGATACGCAGTATTTT.